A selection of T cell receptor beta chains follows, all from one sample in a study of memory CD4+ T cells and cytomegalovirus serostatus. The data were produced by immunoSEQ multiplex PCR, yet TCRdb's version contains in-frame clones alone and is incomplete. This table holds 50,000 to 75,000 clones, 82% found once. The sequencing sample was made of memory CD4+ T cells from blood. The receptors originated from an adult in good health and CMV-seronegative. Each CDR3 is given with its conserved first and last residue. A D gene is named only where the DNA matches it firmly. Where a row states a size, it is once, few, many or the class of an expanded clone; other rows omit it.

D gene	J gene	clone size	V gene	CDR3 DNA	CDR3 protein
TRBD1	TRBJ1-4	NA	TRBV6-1	TGTGCCAGCAGTGCTCGACAGGGATCAACTAATGAAAAACTGTTTTTT	CASSARQGSTNEKLFF
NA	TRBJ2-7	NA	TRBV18	TGTGCCAGCTCCCCGGGGGTGGGGGCTCACGAGCAGTACTTC	CASSPGVGAHEQYF
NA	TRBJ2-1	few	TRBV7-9	TGTGCCAGCAGCTTAGCAGGGAGCAATGAGCAGTTCTTC	CASSLAGSNEQFF
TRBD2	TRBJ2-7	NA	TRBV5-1	TGCGCCAGCAGCTTATTAGGATTACATAGCGGGAGAGCTCTCGACGAGCAGTACTTC	CASSLLGLHSGRALDEQYF
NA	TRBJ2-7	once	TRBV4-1	TGCGCCAGCAGCCAAGTGGGTCTTGACAAGCCCTACGAGCAGTACTTC	CASSQVGLDKPYEQYF
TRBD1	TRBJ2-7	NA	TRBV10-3	TGTGCCATCAGTGACAGGGGGCCTTACGAGCAGTACTTC	CAISDRGPYEQYF
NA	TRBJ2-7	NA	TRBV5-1	TGCGCCAGCAGCTTGGCTTGGGGCTCCTACGAGCAGTACTTC	CASSLAWGSYEQYF
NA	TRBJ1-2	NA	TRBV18	TGTGCCAGCTCACCGAGCATGGACTATGGCTACACCTTC	CASSPSMDYGYTF
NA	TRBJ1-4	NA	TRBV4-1	TGCGCCAGCAGCCCCACCGAGACAGGAGCTAATGAAAAACTGTTTTTT	CASSPTETGANEKLFF
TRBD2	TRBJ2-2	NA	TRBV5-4	TGTGCCAGCAGCTCCGCTAGCGGGAGGAGCACCGGGGAGCTGTTTTTT	CASSSASGRSTGELFF
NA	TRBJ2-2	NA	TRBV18	TGTGCCAGCTCACCATCCGGGACACGGAATACCGGGGAGCTGTTTTTT	CASSPSGTRNTGELFF
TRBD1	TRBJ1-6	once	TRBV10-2	TGCGCCAGCAGCCGGACAGGGAGGAATTCACCCCTCCACTTT	CASSRTGRNSPLHF
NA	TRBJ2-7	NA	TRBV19	TGTGCCAGTAGCTACAAACAGGGCTCCTACGAGCAGTACTTC	CASSYKQGSYEQYF
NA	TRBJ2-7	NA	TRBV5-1	TGCGCCAGCAGCTTGGGTGAGATTGACTCCTACGAGCAGTACTTC	CASSLGEIDSYEQYF
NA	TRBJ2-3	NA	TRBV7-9	TGTGCCCTCGGTAGGGAAAATACGCAGTATTTT	CALGRENTQYF
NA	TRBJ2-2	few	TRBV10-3	TGTGCCATTATGGGGGGCACCGGGGAGCTGTTTTTT	CAIMGGTGELFF
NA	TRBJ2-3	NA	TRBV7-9	TGTGCCAGCAGCTTAGCTAGGGACCGTTACACAGATACGCAGTATTTT	CASSLARDRYTDTQYF
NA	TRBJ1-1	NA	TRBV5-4	TGTGCCAGCAGCTTGGATTCCAACACTGAAGCTTTCTTT	CASSLDSNTEAFF
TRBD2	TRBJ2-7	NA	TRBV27	TGTGCCAGCAGTCAGGGACTACTTGAATACTTC	CASSQGLLEYF
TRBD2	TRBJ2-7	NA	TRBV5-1	TGCGCCAGCAGCTTGGAGGGTAGCGGGATCTACGAGCAGTACTTC	CASSLEGSGIYEQYF
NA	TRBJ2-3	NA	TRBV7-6	TGTGCCAGCAGCGCCCCGGCCCAAATGGGGATTACAGATACGCAGTATTTT	CASSAPAQMGITDTQYF
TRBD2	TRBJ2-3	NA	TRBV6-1	TGTGCCAGCAGTGAAGAGCGGGGTAGCACAGATACGCAGTATTTT	CASSEERGSTDTQYF
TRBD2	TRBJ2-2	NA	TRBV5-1	TGCGCCAGCAGCTTGCAGGGAGGGGACGCCGGGGAGCTGTTTTTT	CASSLQGGDAGELFF
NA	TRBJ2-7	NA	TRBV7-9	TGTGCCAGCAGCTTGGTGCGGAGCTCCTACGAGCAGTACTTC	CASSLVRSSYEQYF
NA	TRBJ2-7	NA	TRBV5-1	TGCGCCAGCAGCTCCTCCCGCTCCTACGAGCAGTACTTC	CASSSSRSYEQYF
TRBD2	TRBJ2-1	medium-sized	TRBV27	TGTGCCAGCGGTCGACGCCCCGGGACTAGCGGACACAATGAGCAGTTCTTC	CASGRRPGTSGHNEQFF
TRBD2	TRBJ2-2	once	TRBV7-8	TGTGCCAGCAACGAGCTTAGCGGGAGGGCCAGCACCGGGGAGCTGTTTTTT	CASNELSGRASTGELFF
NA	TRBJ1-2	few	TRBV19	TGTGCCAGTTACCTCTATGGCTACACCTTC	CASYLYGYTF
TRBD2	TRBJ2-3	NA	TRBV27	TGTGCCAGCAGTTTACTAGTGACTAGCGGGAGCACAGATACGCAGTATTTT	CASSLLVTSGSTDTQYF
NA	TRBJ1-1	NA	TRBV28	TGTGCCAGCAGTTTTGGGGTGTTCACTGAAGCTTTCTTT	CASSFGVFTEAFF
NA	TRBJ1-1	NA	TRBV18	TGTGCCAGCTCACCGAGGCATGGGGAGGGGACTGAAGCTTTCTTT	CASSPRHGEGTEAFF
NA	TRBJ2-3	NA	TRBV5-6	TGTGCCAGCAGCAGGGTTGCAGATACGCAGTATTTT	CASSRVADTQYF
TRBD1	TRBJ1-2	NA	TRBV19	TGTGCCAGTAGAGGGACAGGGAACTATGGCTACACCTTC	CASRGTGNYGYTF